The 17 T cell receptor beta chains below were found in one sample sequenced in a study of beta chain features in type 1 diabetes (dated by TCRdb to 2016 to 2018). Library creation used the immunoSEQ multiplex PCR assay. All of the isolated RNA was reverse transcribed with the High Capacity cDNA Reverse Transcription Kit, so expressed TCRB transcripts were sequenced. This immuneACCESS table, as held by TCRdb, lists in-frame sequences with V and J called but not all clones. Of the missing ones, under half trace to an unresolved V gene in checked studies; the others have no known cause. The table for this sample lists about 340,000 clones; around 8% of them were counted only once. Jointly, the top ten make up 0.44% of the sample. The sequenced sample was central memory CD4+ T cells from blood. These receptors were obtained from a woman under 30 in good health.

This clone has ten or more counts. The CDR3 sequence is CASSPNTDTQYF. In DNA form, the CDR3 reads TGTGCCAGCAGCCCGAACACAGATACGCAGTATTTT. The V and J genes are TRBV7-2 and TRBJ2-3; no clear D. Germline CDR1 is SGHTA and CDR2 is FQGNSA. This CDR3 has 12 amino acids. V lost 5 bases and J 2 bases, leaving 5 bases between the germline ends.

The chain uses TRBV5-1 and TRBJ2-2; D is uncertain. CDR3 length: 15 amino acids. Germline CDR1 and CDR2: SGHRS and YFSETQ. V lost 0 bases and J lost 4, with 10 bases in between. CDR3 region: CASSLVRVVTGELFF. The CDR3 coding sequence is TGCGCCAGCAGCTTGGTACGGGTTGTCACCGGGGAGCTGTTTTTT.

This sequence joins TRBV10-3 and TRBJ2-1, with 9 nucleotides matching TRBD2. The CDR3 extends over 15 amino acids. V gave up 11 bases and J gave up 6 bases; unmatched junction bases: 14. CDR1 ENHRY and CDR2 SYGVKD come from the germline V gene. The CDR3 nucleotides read TGTGCCGTCGAGATAAATAGCGGGAGAAGCAATGAGCAGTTCTTC. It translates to CAVEINSGRSNEQFF.

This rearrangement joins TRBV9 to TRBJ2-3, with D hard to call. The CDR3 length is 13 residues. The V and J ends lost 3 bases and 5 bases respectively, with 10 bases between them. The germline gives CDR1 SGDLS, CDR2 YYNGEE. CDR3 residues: CASSARLLDTQYF. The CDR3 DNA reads TGTGCCAGCAGCGCCCGTCTGTTAGATACGCAGTATTTT.

CDR3 sequence (DNA): TGTGCCATAAAACAGGGGGCGGACACCGGGGAGCTGTTTTTT. Amino acids: CAIKQGADTGELFF. The chain is built from TRBV10-3 and TRBJ2-2; 9 bases line up with TRBD1. The V gene's germline CDR1 is ENHRY and CDR2 SYGVKD. The CDR3 totals 14 residues. The V and J ends lost 9 bases and 3 bases, in that order; junction bases with no gene match: 5.

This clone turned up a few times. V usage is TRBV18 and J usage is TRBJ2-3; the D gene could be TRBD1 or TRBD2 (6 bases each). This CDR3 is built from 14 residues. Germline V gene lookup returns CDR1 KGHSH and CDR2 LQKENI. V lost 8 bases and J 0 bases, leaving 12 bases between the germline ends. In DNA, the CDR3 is TGTGCCAGCCACCGGGGGCTAAGCACAGATACGCAGTATTTT. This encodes CASHRGLSTDTQYF.

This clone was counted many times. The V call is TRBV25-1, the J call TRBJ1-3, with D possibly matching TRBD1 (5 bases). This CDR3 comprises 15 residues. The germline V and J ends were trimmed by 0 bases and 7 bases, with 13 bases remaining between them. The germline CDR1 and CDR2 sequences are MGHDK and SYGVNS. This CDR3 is CASSEYGHSRNTIYF. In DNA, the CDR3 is TGTGCCAGCAGTGAATACGGACACAGTCGGAACACCATATATTTT.

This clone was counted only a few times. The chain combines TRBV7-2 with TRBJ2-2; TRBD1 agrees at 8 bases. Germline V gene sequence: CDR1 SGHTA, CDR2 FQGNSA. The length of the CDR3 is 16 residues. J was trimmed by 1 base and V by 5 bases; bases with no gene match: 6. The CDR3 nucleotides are TGTGCCAGCAGCGCTCAGGGGGCCGTGAACACCGGGGAGCTGTTTTTT. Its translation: CASSAQGAVNTGELFF.

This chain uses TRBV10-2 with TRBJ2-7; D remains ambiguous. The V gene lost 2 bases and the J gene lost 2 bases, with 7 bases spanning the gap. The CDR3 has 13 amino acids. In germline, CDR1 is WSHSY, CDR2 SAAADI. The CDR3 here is CASSEGRAYEQYF. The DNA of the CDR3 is TGCGCCAGCAGTGAGGGCCGAGCCTACGAGCAGTACTTC.

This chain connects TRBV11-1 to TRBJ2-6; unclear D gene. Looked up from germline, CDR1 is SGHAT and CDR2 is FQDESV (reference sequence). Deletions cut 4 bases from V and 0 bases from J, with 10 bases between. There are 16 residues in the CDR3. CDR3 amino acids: CASSSSGSSGANVLTF. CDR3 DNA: TGTGCCAGCAGCTCTTCAGGAAGCTCTGGGGCCAACGTCCTGACTTTC.

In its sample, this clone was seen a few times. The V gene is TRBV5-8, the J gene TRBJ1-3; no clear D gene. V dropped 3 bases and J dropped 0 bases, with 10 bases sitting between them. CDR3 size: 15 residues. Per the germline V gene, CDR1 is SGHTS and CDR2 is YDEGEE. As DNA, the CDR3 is TGTGCCAGCAGCTCGGACGGGAGCTCTGGAAACACCATATATTTT. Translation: CASSSDGSSGNTIYF.

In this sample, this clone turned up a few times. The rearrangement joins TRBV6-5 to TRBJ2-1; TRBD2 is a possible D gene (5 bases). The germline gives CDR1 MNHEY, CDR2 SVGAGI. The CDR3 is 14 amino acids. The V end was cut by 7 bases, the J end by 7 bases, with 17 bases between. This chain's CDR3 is CASNTRPGSNEQFF. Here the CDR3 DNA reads TGTGCCAGCAACACCCGACCGGGGTCTAATGAGCAGTTCTTC.

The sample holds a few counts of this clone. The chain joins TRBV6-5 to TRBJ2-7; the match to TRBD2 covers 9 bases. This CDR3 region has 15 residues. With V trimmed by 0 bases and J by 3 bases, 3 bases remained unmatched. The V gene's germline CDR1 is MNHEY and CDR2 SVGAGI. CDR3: CASSYSFSGSYEQYF. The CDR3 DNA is TGTGCCAGCAGTTACTCCTTTAGCGGGAGCTACGAGCAGTACTTC.

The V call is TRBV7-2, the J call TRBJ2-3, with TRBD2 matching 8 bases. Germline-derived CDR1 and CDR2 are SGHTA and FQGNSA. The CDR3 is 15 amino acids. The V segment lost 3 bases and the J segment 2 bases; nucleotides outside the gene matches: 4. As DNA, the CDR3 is TGTGCCAGCAGCTTTGACGGGAGGGTCACAGATACGCAGTATTTT. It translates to CASSFDGRVTDTQYF.

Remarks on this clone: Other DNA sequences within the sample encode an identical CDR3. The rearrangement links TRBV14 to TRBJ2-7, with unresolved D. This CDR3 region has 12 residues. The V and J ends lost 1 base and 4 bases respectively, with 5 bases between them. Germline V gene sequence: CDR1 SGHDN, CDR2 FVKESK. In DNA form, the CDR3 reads TGTGCCAGCAGCCAAGGGCGGTACGAGCAGTACTTC. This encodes CASSQGRYEQYF.

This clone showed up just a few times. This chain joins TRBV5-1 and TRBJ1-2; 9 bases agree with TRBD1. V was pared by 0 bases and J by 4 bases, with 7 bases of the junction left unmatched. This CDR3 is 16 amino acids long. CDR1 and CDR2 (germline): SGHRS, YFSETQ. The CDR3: CASSLAHRGRFYGYTF. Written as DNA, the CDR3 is TGCGCCAGCAGCTTGGCCCACAGGGGGCGCTTCTATGGCTACACCTTC.

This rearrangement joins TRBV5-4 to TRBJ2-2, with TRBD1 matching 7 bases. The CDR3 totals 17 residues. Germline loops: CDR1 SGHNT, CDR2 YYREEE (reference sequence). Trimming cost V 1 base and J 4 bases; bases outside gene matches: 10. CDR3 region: CASSLTITGDVTGELFF. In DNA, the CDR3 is TGTGCCAGCAGCTTGACCATTACAGGGGATGTCACCGGGGAGCTGTTTTTT.